The sequence of this T cell receptor beta chain was determined in a study of blood T cell repertoires in COVID-19. Study at large: The United States, Italy and Spain were the sources of the acute and convalescent COVID-19 samples. PBMCs, B-cell-depleted T cells, or T cells provided the cDNA or gDNA that made up the material.

Source study methods: Reference gene primer amplification gave nucleated cell count estimates. Method: immunoSEQ multiplex PCR; TCRdb's copy keeps in-frame clones and lacks some. That table supplies the V and J calls and clone size; D and trimming were determined from the DNA. The sample shows 110,000 or so clones, over 75% of them seen only once. The germline CDR1 and CDR2 sequences are SNHLY and FYNNEI. The CDR3 extends over 12 amino acids. Trimming shortened V by 4 bases and J by 4 bases, and 6 bases separated the two germline ends. This TCR was sampled from a man between 65 and 85 years old with active or convalescent COVID-19. The V and J genes are TRBV2 and TRBJ2-3, with D unclear. The sequencing sample was made of peripheral blood. CDR3 in amino acids: CASSVFSDTQYF. The CDR3 DNA follows: TGTGCCAGCAGTGTCTTTTCAGATACGCAGTATTTT.